The text below deals with one T cell receptor (beta chain). What it binds is not known. This entry is derived from a study of beta chain features in type 1 diabetes. Of the isolated RNA, all was reverse transcribed, and so the sequenced material was expressed TCRB transcripts. The data were produced by immunoSEQ multiplex PCR, yet TCRdb's version contains in-frame clones alone and is incomplete. The data hold a few hundred thousand clones, with around 21% observed a single time. Points from the study as a whole: The study found fewer insertions and more deletions at VDJ junctions in type 1 diabetes patients. In the patient group, naive, central memory and Treg TCRB repertoires seemed more alike than in the healthy donor group. Type 1 diabetes patients showed a moderate but significant shortening of TCRB CDR3s in all four CD4+ subsets.

V gave up 5 bases and J gave up 0 bases; unmatched junction bases: 7. The CDR3 is 15 amino acids. CDR1 is SGHVS and CDR2 is FNYEAQ in the germline V gene. The J gene is TRBJ2-7, the V gene TRBV7-6; 7 bases agree with TRBD2. This TCR derives from a woman between 35 and 50 years old with type 1 diabetes. Sequencing was performed on naive CD4+ T cells from blood. The CDR3 is CASSLQRGFSYEQYF. CDR3 DNA: TGTGCCAGCAGCCTCCAGCGGGGTTTCTCCTACGAGCAGTACTTC.